Listed here is a single T cell receptor beta chain. The ends lost 5 bases at V and 1 base at J; junction bases unmatched: 4. The CDR3 length is 14 residues. Germline V gene lookup returns CDR1 SGHNT and CDR2 YENEEA. The authors' processing: Amplification from reference gene primers served as the basis for estimated nucleated cell counts. Generated by immunoSEQ multiplex PCR, the TCRdb table keeps only in-frame clones and is missing some. V, J and clone size were drawn from that table, and D and trimming were deduced from the DNA. The profile covers tens of thousands of clones, with approximately 84% appearing a single time and 25% to 30% taken by the ten largest. This specimen comes from a study of blood T cell repertoires in COVID-19. About the study: Some COVID-19 samples were acute and others convalescent; all came from the United States, Italy and Spain.

This TCR came from a human donor in a cohort sampled during active COVID-19. The specimen sequenced was peripheral blood. This chain uses TRBV11-3 with TRBJ1-1; 7 positions agree with TRBD1. For the CDR3, the DNA is TGTGCCAGCAGCCCGAACAGGGGGAACACTGAAGCTTTCTTT. Translating gives CASSPNRGNTEAFF.